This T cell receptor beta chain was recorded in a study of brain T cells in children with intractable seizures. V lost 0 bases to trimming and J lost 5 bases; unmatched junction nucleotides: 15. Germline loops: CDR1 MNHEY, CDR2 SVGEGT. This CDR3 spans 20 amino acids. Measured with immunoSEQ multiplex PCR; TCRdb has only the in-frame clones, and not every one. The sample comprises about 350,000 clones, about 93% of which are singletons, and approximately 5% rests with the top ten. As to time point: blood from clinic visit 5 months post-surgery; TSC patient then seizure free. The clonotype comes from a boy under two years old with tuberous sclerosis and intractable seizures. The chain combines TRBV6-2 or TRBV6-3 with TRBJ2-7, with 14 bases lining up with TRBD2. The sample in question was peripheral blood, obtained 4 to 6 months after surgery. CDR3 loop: CASSYSMIGLAGGLENEQYF. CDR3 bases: TGTGCCAGCAGTTACTCGATGATAGGACTAGCGGGAGGTCTGGAGAACGAGCAGTACTTC.